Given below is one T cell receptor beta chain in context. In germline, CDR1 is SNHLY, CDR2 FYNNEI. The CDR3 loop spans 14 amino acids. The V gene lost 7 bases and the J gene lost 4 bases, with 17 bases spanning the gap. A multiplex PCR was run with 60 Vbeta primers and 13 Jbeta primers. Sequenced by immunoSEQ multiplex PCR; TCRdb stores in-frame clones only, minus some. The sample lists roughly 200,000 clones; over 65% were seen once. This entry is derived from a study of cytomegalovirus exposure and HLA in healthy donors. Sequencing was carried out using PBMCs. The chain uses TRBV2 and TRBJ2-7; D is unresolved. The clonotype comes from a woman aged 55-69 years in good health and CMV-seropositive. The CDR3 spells CASTGPGYPYEQYF. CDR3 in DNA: TGTGCCAGCACCGGTCCTGGTTACCCTTACGAGCAGTACTTC. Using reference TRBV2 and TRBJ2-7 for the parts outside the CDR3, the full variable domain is EPEVTQTPSHQVTQMGQEVILRCVPISNHLYFYWYRQILGQKVEFLVSFYNNEISEKSEIFDDQFSVERPDGSNFTLKIRSTKLEDSAMYFCASTGPGYPYEQYFGPGTRLTVT.